This is a list of T cell receptor beta chains from one sample in a study of control samples from healthy donors and cancer patients. The table came from immunoSEQ multiplex PCR; TCRdb's copy has only in-frame clones and leaves some out. Of 80,000 or so clones in the sample, about 93% were seen once. Sequenced sample: blood. Receptors were obtained from a woman aged 40 to 55 in good health. Each CDR3 is given with its conserved first and last residue. D genes are given only for firm matches. A row's size may be missing; if present it is once, few, many or a size class.

V: TRBV12-3/TRBV12-4
D: .
size: once
J: TRBJ2-2
CDR3: CASRQTNTGELFF
DNA: TGTGCCAGCCGCCAGACGAACACCGGGGAGCTGTTTTTT

V: TRBV7-6
D: .
size: .
J: TRBJ1-5
CDR3: CASSLLLGGNQPQHF
DNA: TGTGCCAGCAGCTTGCTTTTAGGTGGCAATCAGCCCCAGCATTTT

V: TRBV6-2/TRBV6-3
D: TRBD2
size: .
J: TRBJ2-3
CDR3: CASSWGTRTDTQYF
DNA: TGTGCCAGCAGTTGGGGGACTAGAACAGATACGCAGTATTTT

V: TRBV19
D: TRBD1
size: .
J: TRBJ1-4
CDR3: CASSIGTGDEKLFF
DNA: TGTGCCAGTAGTATCGGAACAGGGGATGAAAAACTGTTTTTT

V: TRBV5-6
D: .
size: .
J: TRBJ2-7
CDR3: CASSLGFSSYEQYF
DNA: TGTGCCAGCAGCCTAGGGTTTTCCTCCTACGAGCAGTACTTC

V: TRBV7-9
D: .
size: few
J: TRBJ2-5
CDR3: CASSLAPGLGTQYF
DNA: TGTGCCAGCAGCTTAGCTCCCGGACTGGGGACCCAGTACTTC

V: TRBV4-1
D: .
size: .
J: TRBJ2-4
CDR3: CASSPQQGENIQYF
DNA: TGCGCCAGCAGCCCCCAACAAGGGGAAAACATTCAGTACTTC

V: TRBV19
D: .
size: once
J: TRBJ2-1
CDR3: CASSTGKSVRRNEQFF
DNA: TGTGCCAGTAGTACGGGGAAGAGCGTGAGAAGGAATGAGCAGTTCTTC

V: TRBV11-2
D: .
size: .
J: TRBJ2-7
CDR3: CASSLDRDEQYF
DNA: TGTGCCAGCAGCCTCGATCGAGACGAGCAGTACTTC

V: TRBV18
D: TRBD2
size: .
J: TRBJ2-1
CDR3: CASSPPASGEMEQFF
DNA: TGTGCCAGCTCACCACCGGCTAGCGGGGAAATGGAGCAGTTCTTC

V: TRBV13
D: .
size: .
J: TRBJ1-4
CDR3: CASSLTRVNEKLFF
DNA: TGTGCCAGCAGCTTAACACGAGTTAATGAAAAACTGTTTTTT

V: TRBV7-8
D: TRBD1
size: .
J: TRBJ2-5
CDR3: CASRDRGETQYF
DNA: TGTGCCAGCAGAGACAGGGGCGAGACCCAGTACTTC

V: TRBV9
D: .
size: once
J: TRBJ2-2
CDR3: CASSVGLGLLRKNTGELFF
DNA: TGTGCCAGCAGCGTAGGATTAGGGTTGCTCCGCAAGAACACCGGGGAGCTGTTTTTT

V: TRBV24-1
D: TRBD2
size: .
J: TRBJ2-1
CDR3: CATSESGTSGIGEQFF
DNA: TGTGCCACCAGTGAGTCCGGGACTAGCGGGATTGGTGAGCAGTTCTTC

V: TRBV7-2
D: TRBD1
size: .
J: TRBJ2-2
CDR3: CASSLARGRAAHRVGLFF
DNA: TGTGCCAGCAGCTTAGCCAGGGGGCGAGCTGCCCACCGGGTAGGGCTGTTTTTT

V: TRBV28
D: TRBD1
size: .
J: TRBJ2-7
CDR3: CASSPGDRTREQYF
DNA: TGTGCCAGCAGTCCCGGGGACAGAACACGGGAGCAGTACTTC

V: TRBV2
D: .
size: .
J: TRBJ1-2
CDR3: CASRKDRNYGYTF
DNA: TGTGCCAGCAGGAAGGACCGGAACTATGGCTACACCTTC

V: TRBV28
D: .
size: .
J: TRBJ1-1
CDR3: CASSLLGRDTEAFF
DNA: TGTGCCAGCAGTTTATTAGGCCGAGACACTGAAGCTTTCTTT

V: TRBV5-4
D: .
size: .
J: TRBJ2-7
CDR3: CASSSRRQGRYEQYF
DNA: TGTGCCAGCAGTTCCCGCCGTCAAGGACGCTACGAGCAGTACTTC

V: TRBV19
D: .
size: .
J: TRBJ1-6
CDR3: CASNQEGSYNSPLHF
DNA: TGTGCCAGTAATCAAGAGGGATCCTATAATTCACCCCTCCACTTT

V: TRBV27
D: TRBD2
size: .
J: TRBJ2-1
CDR3: CASSLLAGDEQFF
DNA: TGTGCCAGCAGCCTACTAGCGGGAGATGAGCAGTTCTTC

V: TRBV7-3
D: .
size: .
J: TRBJ2-1
CDR3: CASMGHEQFF
DNA: TGTGCCAGCATGGGGCATGAGCAGTTCTTC

V: TRBV18
D: TRBD2
size: .
J: TRBJ2-3
CDR3: CASSPPTSGGWADTQYF
DNA: TGTGCCAGCTCACCACCGACTAGCGGGGGCTGGGCAGATACGCAGTATTTT

V: TRBV2
D: .
size: few
J: TRBJ1-2
CDR3: CASSAQVGRGYGYTF
DNA: TGTGCCAGCAGTGCGCAGGTGGGCCGAGGGTATGGCTACACCTTC

V: TRBV12-3/TRBV12-4
D: .
size: .
J: TRBJ1-3
CDR3: CASSFSPGTIYF
DNA: TGTGCCAGCAGCTTTTCCCCAGGCACCATATATTTT

V: TRBV5-1
D: .
size: .
J: TRBJ2-6
CDR3: CASGLSSGANVLTF
DNA: TGCGCCAGCGGTCTCTCCTCTGGGGCCAACGTCCTGACTTTC

V: TRBV2
D: TRBD1
size: .
J: TRBJ2-2
CDR3: CASRADRGSRELFF
DNA: TGTGCCAGCAGGGCGGACAGGGGGAGCCGGGAGCTGTTTTTT

V: TRBV6-1
D: TRBD2
size: .
J: TRBJ2-7
CDR3: CASSEASGRRKYF
DNA: TGTGCCAGCAGTGAAGCTAGCGGGAGAAGGAAGTACTTC

V: TRBV10-1
D: TRBD2
size: .
J: TRBJ2-3
CDR3: CASSRPGGGTQYF
DNA: TGCGCCAGCAGCCGACCGGGAGGGGGGACGCAGTATTTT

V: TRBV7-2
D: .
size: .
J: TRBJ1-1
CDR3: CASSQSGNPEAFF
DNA: TGTGCCAGCAGCCAATCGGGGAACCCTGAAGCTTTCTTT

V: TRBV28
D: TRBD2
size: .
J: TRBJ2-5
CDR3: CASSTTLGGETQYF
DNA: TGTGCCAGCAGCACTACCCTGGGGGGGGAGACCCAGTACTTC

V: TRBV18
D: TRBD2
size: .
J: TRBJ2-3
CDR3: CASSPRGGPDTQYF
DNA: TGTGCCAGCTCACCTCGGGGGGGGCCAGATACGCAGTATTTT

V: TRBV11-3
D: TRBD2
size: once
J: TRBJ2-1
CDR3: CASSGRTSGSSYNEQFF
DNA: TGTGCCAGCAGCGGACGGACTAGCGGGAGCTCCTACAATGAGCAGTTCTTC

V: TRBV2
D: .
size: .
J: TRBJ1-3
CDR3: CASSSTGDSGNTIYF
DNA: TGTGCCAGCAGTTCGACAGGCGACTCTGGAAACACCATATATTTT

V: TRBV7-3
D: .
size: .
J: TRBJ1-2
CDR3: CASSPGGIDYGYTF
DNA: TGTGCCAGCAGCCCCGGGGGGATAGACTATGGCTACACCTTC

V: TRBV9
D: .
size: .
J: TRBJ2-5
CDR3: CASSVPGSETQYF
DNA: TGTGCCAGCAGCGTACCAGGATCGGAGACCCAGTACTTC

V: TRBV30
D: .
size: .
J: TRBJ1-4
CDR3: CAWSVRGMGEKLFF
DNA: TGTGCCTGGAGTGTACGGGGAATGGGTGAAAAACTGTTTTTT

V: TRBV19
D: TRBD2
size: .
J: TRBJ2-3
CDR3: CASSQGLAMTDTQYF
DNA: TGTGCCAGTAGTCAAGGACTAGCAATGACAGATACGCAGTATTTT

V: TRBV9
D: .
size: .
J: TRBJ1-1
CDR3: CASSGRVSTEAFF
DNA: TGTGCCAGCAGCGGGAGGGTGAGCACTGAAGCTTTCTTT

V: TRBV7-9
D: .
size: once
J: TRBJ1-2
CDR3: CASSLVVPARNYGYTF
DNA: TGTGCCAGCAGCTTAGTGGTCCCAGCTAGGAACTATGGCTACACCTTC

V: TRBV5-1
D: TRBD1
size: .
J: TRBJ1-2
CDR3: CASSGTGGDGYTF
DNA: TGCGCCAGCAGTGGTACAGGGGGCGATGGCTACACCTTC

V: TRBV19
D: .
size: .
J: TRBJ1-5
CDR3: CASRSAVTAYQPQHF
DNA: TGTGCCAGTAGATCAGCGGTGACAGCGTATCAGCCCCAGCATTTT

V: TRBV5-5
D: .
size: .
J: TRBJ2-3
CDR3: CASSFTLAGSSTDTQYF
DNA: TGTGCCAGCAGCTTCACGCTGGCGGGGAGTAGCACAGATACGCAGTATTTT

V: TRBV6-5
D: .
size: .
J: TRBJ1-1
CDR3: CASSPTTVGNTEAFF
DNA: TGTGCCAGCAGTCCGACGACAGTGGGGAACACTGAAGCTTTCTTT

V: TRBV5-4
D: TRBD2
size: .
J: TRBJ2-7
CDR3: CASSLWGEGEQYF
DNA: TGTGCCAGCAGCTTGTGGGGGGAGGGCGAGCAGTACTTC

V: TRBV11-1
D: .
size: .
J: TRBJ2-6
CDR3: CASSPLGVGGANVLTF
DNA: TGTGCCAGCAGTCCCCTCGGGGTTGGTGGGGCCAACGTCCTGACTTTC

V: TRBV5-1
D: .
size: .
J: TRBJ2-1
CDR3: CASREGPRGEQFF
DNA: TGCGCCAGCAGAGAAGGACCCAGGGGAGAGCAGTTCTTC

V: TRBV7-2
D: .
size: once
J: TRBJ1-2
CDR3: CASSRDFLRGYTF
DNA: TGTGCCAGCAGCCGGGACTTCCTGCGTGGCTACACCTTC